This is a list of T cell receptor beta chains from one sample in a study of T cell responses to AZD1222 COVID-19 vaccine. Clones were sequenced by immunoSEQ multiplex PCR, and TCRdb holds only the in-frame ones, with some missing. The sample lists approximately 70,000 clones, about 85% occurring once. The sequences come from peripheral blood, collected on day 0 of AZD1222 vaccination. These receptors were obtained from an adult in good health. Both conserved end residues are part of each CDR3. D genes are given only for firm matches. A row's size may be missing; if present it is once, few, many or a size class.

V,D,J,size,DNA,CDR3
TRBV30,.,TRBJ1-1,.,TGTGCCTGGAGTGGGGGGAGCTGGGCGGAAGCTTTCTTT,CAWSGGSWAEAFF
TRBV6-6,.,TRBJ1-4,.,TGTGCCAGCAGTTACTCGACCAGGTTAAATGAAAAACTGTTTTTT,CASSYSTRLNEKLFF
TRBV9,.,TRBJ2-3,.,TGTGCCAGCAGCGTAGATTCTTTAGCCCCTACGACAGATACGCAGTATTTT,CASSVDSLAPTTDTQYF
TRBV5-4,TRBD2,TRBJ2-3,.,TGTGCCAGCAGGCCTGGCGGGAGGAATGATACGCAGTATTTT,CASRPGGRNDTQYF
TRBV5-1,.,TRBJ2-5,once,TGCGCCAGCAGCTTTCAGGGGACGAACCAAGAGACCCAGTACTTC,CASSFQGTNQETQYF
TRBV20-1,.,TRBJ2-1,.,TGCAGTGCTTGGGAGGTCAATGAGCAGTTCTTC,CSAWEVNEQFF
TRBV6-4,TRBD2,TRBJ2-3,few,TGTGCCAGCGGGACTAGCGGCACAGATACGCAGTATTTT,CASGTSGTDTQYF
TRBV7-2,TRBD1,TRBJ1-1,.,TGTGCCAGCAGACGAGGGACAGGGGGTTCTGAAGCTTTCTTT,CASRRGTGGSEAFF
TRBV6-5,.,TRBJ1-3,.,TGTGCCAGCAGTTACGTAGGGACAAAGGGAAACACCATATATTTT,CASSYVGTKGNTIYF
TRBV11-3,.,TRBJ1-6,.,TGTGCCAGAAAGGGACGCCTCGTGGGTAGCTCCTATAATTCACCCCTCCACTTT,CARKGRLVGSSYNSPLHF
TRBV5-5,.,TRBJ1-1,once,TGTGCCACTTCAAAACAGGGTGCCACTGAAGCTTTCTTT,CATSKQGATEAFF
TRBV27,.,TRBJ2-7,few,TGTGCCAGCAGTACTCAGGGGCGGAACGAGCAGTACTTC,CASSTQGRNEQYF
TRBV5-1,.,TRBJ1-3,.,TGCGCCAGCAGCTGGGGGTCCTCTGGAAACACCATATATTTT,CASSWGSSGNTIYF
TRBV30,TRBD2,TRBJ2-2,once,TGTGCCTGGCAGGGACTAGAGAACACCGGGGAGCTGTTTTTT,CAWQGLENTGELFF
TRBV14,.,TRBJ1-3,.,TGTGCCAGCACGGGCAGGCCTGGAAACACCATATATTTT,CASTGRPGNTIYF
TRBV7-3,.,TRBJ2-1,.,TGTGCCAGCAGCTTAACTGTGGCGGGGAAGAATGAGCAGTTCTTC,CASSLTVAGKNEQFF
TRBV2,.,TRBJ2-1,.,TGTGCCAGCAGTGGTCTCGGCAATGAGCAGTTCTTC,CASSGLGNEQFF
TRBV19,.,TRBJ2-7,few,TGTGCCAGTAGCAGGGGCAGGGGATCCTACGAGCAGTACTTC,CASSRGRGSYEQYF
TRBV29-1,.,TRBJ2-7,.,TGCAGCGTTTATGAGGGTTCCGGAAAGCAGTACTTC,CSVYEGSGKQYF
TRBV28,.,TRBJ1-4,.,TGTGCCAGCAGCCAATCGACAGCCTCCAATGAAAAACTGTTTTTT,CASSQSTASNEKLFF
TRBV29-1,.,TRBJ2-1,.,TGCAGCGTTATGGGGGATGAGCAGTTCTTC,CSVMGDEQFF
TRBV27,.,TRBJ2-5,.,TGTGCCAGCCGGACCTCGTCGAGACCCAGTACGGGGTTATTAAACTTC,CASRTSSRPSTGLLNF
TRBV11-3,.,TRBJ2-1,.,TGTGCCAGCAGCTTAGTCCCAGGGGGGCTATACAATGAGCAGTTCTTC,CASSLVPGGLYNEQFF
TRBV7-9,TRBD1,TRBJ1-1,.,TGTGCCAGCAGCCAGGACAGGGGAATCCTAGGCATGAACACTGAAGCTTTCTTT,CASSQDRGILGMNTEAFF
TRBV12-3/TRBV12-4,.,TRBJ1-4,.,TGTGCCAGCAGCCCCTATAATGAAAAACTGTTTTTT,CASSPYNEKLFF
TRBV5-1,TRBD2,TRBJ2-1,.,TGCGCCAGCAGCTTGAGACTAGCGGACAATGAGCAGTTCTTC,CASSLRLADNEQFF
TRBV6-2/TRBV6-3,.,TRBJ1-6,.,TGTGCCAGCAGCCCAGGGGCCCTACGGTCACCCCTCCACTTT,CASSPGALRSPLHF
TRBV11-2,.,TRBJ2-7,many,TGTGCCAGCAGCTTAGGAGGGAGGTACGAGCAGTACTTC,CASSLGGRYEQYF
TRBV2,.,TRBJ1-1,once,TGTGCCAGCAATCAAGCGGGGGGAAACACTGAAGCTTTCTTT,CASNQAGGNTEAFF
TRBV18,TRBD1,TRBJ2-2,.,TGTGCCAGCTCACCAAGCCGGGACAGCTTGGCCGGGGAGCTGTTTTTT,CASSPSRDSLAGELFF
TRBV5-4,TRBD1,TRBJ1-1,.,TGTGCCAGCAGCATACAGGGGGCGAACACTGAAGCTTTCTTT,CASSIQGANTEAFF
TRBV11-2,.,TRBJ2-1,.,TGTGCCAGCAGCTTATTAACGGGGAGGCGCTACAATGAGCAGTTCTTC,CASSLLTGRRYNEQFF
TRBV7-9,.,TRBJ1-1,few,TGTGCCAGCCGAGACGCGGCTGGGACTGAAGCTTTCTTT,CASRDAAGTEAFF
TRBV19,.,TRBJ1-5,.,TGTGCCAGTAGCCACGGGGATCAGCCCCAGCATTTT,CASSHGDQPQHF
TRBV6-1,.,TRBJ2-1,.,TGTGCCACCTTCAACCCAGACGGACACAATGAGCAGTTCTTC,CATFNPDGHNEQFF
TRBV7-2,.,TRBJ1-2,.,TGTGCCAGCAGCTTATCAAGGGGCCTCTATGGCTACACCTTC,CASSLSRGLYGYTF
TRBV6-1,.,TRBJ1-1,.,TGTGCCAGCACCCCGGGGGGGAACACTGAAGCTTTCTTT,CASTPGGNTEAFF
TRBV19,.,TRBJ2-5,.,TGTGCCAGTAGTATAAATCTCCTAGAGACCCAGTACTTC,CASSINLLETQYF
TRBV10-2,.,TRBJ2-3,.,TGCGCCAGCAGTGATTGGTCGGGGACGGGCACAGATACGCAGTATTTT,CASSDWSGTGTDTQYF
TRBV29-1,.,TRBJ2-1,.,TGCAGCGTTGCCCGGGCCCCCTACAATGAGCAGTTCTTC,CSVARAPYNEQFF
TRBV30,.,TRBJ1-1,.,TGTGCCTCCTTACCGACAGGGAACACTGAAGCTTTCTTT,CASLPTGNTEAFF
TRBV6-5,.,TRBJ2-7,.,TGTGCCAGCAGTTACGGACAAGGGGGGGCCTACGAGCAGTACTTC,CASSYGQGGAYEQYF
TRBV5-4,.,TRBJ1-1,once,TGTGCCAGCAGCTTGGGGACTGAAGCTTTCTTT,CASSLGTEAFF
TRBV12-3/TRBV12-4,.,TRBJ1-3,.,TGTGCCAGCAGTTATAGCTCTGGAAACACCATATATTTT,CASSYSSGNTIYF
TRBV5-1,.,TRBJ1-2,.,TGCGCCAGCAGCCCGGACAGCGATGGCTACACCTTC,CASSPDSDGYTF
TRBV7-9,.,TRBJ2-5,.,TGTGCCAGCAGCCCCCAAGAGACCCAGTACTTC,CASSPQETQYF
TRBV9,.,TRBJ1-2,once,TGTGCCAGCAGCCCGAGTTTGGGGCAGCAAGCTAACTATGGCTACACCTTC,CASSPSLGQQANYGYTF
TRBV10-3,.,TRBJ2-7,few,TGTGCCACCGGGACTCGATCCTACGAGCAGTACTTC,CATGTRSYEQYF
TRBV11-2,.,TRBJ2-1,.,TGTGCCAGCAGCCCGTTAGGTTTAGAGCAGTTCTTC,CASSPLGLEQFF
TRBV10-2,.,TRBJ2-5,.,TGCGCCAGCAGACAAATCAGGGGGGTCGGAGAAGAGACCCAGTACTTC,CASRQIRGVGEETQYF
TRBV19,.,TRBJ1-2,once,TGTGCCAGTACCATCGGACTACCGGGGTCGGCTAACTATGGCTACACCTTC,CASTIGLPGSANYGYTF
TRBV19,.,TRBJ2-7,.,TGTGCCAGTAGTGATTTAAGGGGCCCTCATTACGAGCAGTACTTC,CASSDLRGPHYEQYF
TRBV5-1,TRBD1,TRBJ2-4,.,TGCGCCAGCAGCTCCCAGGGGGCAAACGGTGGCATTCAGTACTTC,CASSSQGANGGIQYF